Below are 17 T cell receptor beta chains sequenced from a single sample in a study of CD8 T cells in Susac syndrome. With random hexamers, reverse transcription was performed on about 0.45 to 1 ug of RNA. In TCRdb, the immunoSEQ multiplex PCR reads were re-called with MiXCR into one record per CDR3 protein. The data hold roughly 75,000 distinct CDR3 sequences, with 93% observed a single time. Sequenced: CD4+ T cells from PBMCs. The receptors here all came from a human donor with Susac syndrome.

This sequence joins TRBV28 and TRBJ1-2, with TRBD1 as a possible D gene (6 bases). CDR1 and CDR2 (germline): MDHEN, SYDVKM. This CDR3 is 15 amino acids long. V lost 2 bases and J 2 bases, leaving 12 bases between the germline ends. The CDR3, as DNA: TGTGCCAGCAGTTTACCTACTACAGGGAACTATGGCTACACCTTC. It translates to CASSLPTTGNYGYTF.

The chain joins TRBV7-2 to TRBJ1-1, with D uncertain. V was clipped by 4 bases and J by 5 bases, with 8 bases between them. The CDR3 is 12 residues long. Germline loops: CDR1 SGHTA, CDR2 FQGNSA. This chain's CDR3 is CASSSRATEAFF. The CDR3 nucleotides are TGTGCCAGCAGCTCTAGGGCGACTGAAGCTTTCTTT.

This chain joins TRBV7-9 and TRBJ2-7; either TRBD1 or TRBD2 may supply D (6 bases each). V shed 5 bases and J shed 0 bases, with 11 bases lying between them. CDR1 and CDR2 (germline): SEHNR, FQNEAQ (reference sequence). There are 14 residues in the CDR3. The CDR3 is CASSGGGFSYEQYF. In nucleotides, the CDR3 is TGTGCCAGCAGCGGAGGGGGGTTCTCCTACGAGCAGTACTTC.

V and J are TRBV10-3 and TRBJ1-2; the D gene is possibly TRBD1 (6 bases). This CDR3 has 13 amino acids. Germline CDR1 ENHRY, CDR2 SYGVKD. V lost 2 bases and J 3 bases, leaving 7 bases between the germline ends. Written as DNA, the CDR3 is TGTGCCATCAGTGAGAGGGGGGACTATGGCTACACCTTC. This translates into CAISERGDYGYTF.

This chain links TRBV28 with TRBJ2-7, with 7 nucleotides matching TRBD1. This CDR3 comprises 14 residues. J lost 3 bases, V lost 5 bases, and 7 bases had no gene match. Looked up from germline, CDR1 is MDHEN and CDR2 is SYDVKM. The CDR3: CASSQPGQNYEQYF. CDR3 nucleotides: TGTGCCAGCAGTCAACCGGGACAGAACTACGAGCAGTACTTC.

The chain recombines TRBV14 with TRBJ1-1; tentatively, D is TRBD1 (6 bases). Between the trimmed V and J ends, which lost 1 base and 2 bases, there was a span of 8 bases. This CDR3 has 14 amino acids. Germline CDR1 SGHDN, CDR2 FVKESK. CDR3 coding DNA: TGTGCCAGCAGCCAAGGGACAGACAACACTGAAGCTTTCTTT. Translation gives CASSQGTDNTEAFF.

The genes are TRBV19 and TRBJ2-1; 7 bases are a match to TRBD2. The length of the CDR3 is 16 residues. Germline-derived CDR1 and CDR2 are LNHDA and SQIVND (reference sequence). V shed 1 base and J 5 bases; nucleotides not matched to a gene: 8. DNA of the CDR3: TGTGCCAGTAGTATAGTCCAGGGAGGGACCCACAATGAGCAGTTCTTC. It encodes CASSIVQGGTHNEQFF.

The genes are TRBV20-1 and TRBJ2-2; D gene uncertain. The length of the CDR3 is 16 residues. CDR1 and CDR2 from the germline V gene are DFQATT and SNEGSKA (reference sequence). Trimming stripped 0 bases from V and 1 base from J, with 12 bases between. The CDR3 DNA is TGCAGTGCTAGAGATTGGGGTAACAGGAACACCGGGGAGCTGTTTTTT. Amino acid sequence: CSARDWGNRNTGELFF.

The chain couples TRBV4-3 to TRBJ2-7; 7 bases line up with TRBD2. The V and J ends lost 1 base and 2 bases, in that order; junction bases with no gene match: 8. Per the germline V gene, CDR1 is LGHNA and CDR2 is YSLEER. The CDR3 runs to 16 residues. CDR3 sequence reads: CASSQGLNGGAYEQYF. The CDR3 nucleotides are TGCGCCAGCAGCCAAGGGTTGAATGGGGGGGCCTACGAGCAGTACTTC.

CDR3 region: CASSLRGSGANVLTF. The CDR3 DNA reads TGTGCCAGCAGTCTGAGGGGATCTGGGGCCAACGTCCTGACTTTC. J is TRBJ2-6 and V is TRBV28, with D possibly being TRBD1 or TRBD2 (5 bases each). CDR3 size: 15 residues. Trimming shortened V by 5 bases and J by 1 base, and 9 bases separated the two germline ends. Germline loops: CDR1 MDHEN, CDR2 SYDVKM.

The chain has TRBV7-2 and TRBJ1-2, with D uncertain. The germline CDR1 and CDR2 sequences are SGHTA and FQGNSA. V was trimmed by 1 base and J by 8 bases, leaving 11 bases between them. CDR3 length: 13 residues. Here the CDR3 DNA reads TGTGCCAGCAGCTTAGATGAGTCCCTGGGCTACACCTTC. It specifies CASSLDESLGYTF.

The J gene is TRBJ1-1, the V gene TRBV7-2; D not certain. The V gene lost 2 bases and the J gene lost 0 bases, with 7 bases spanning the gap. Per the germline V gene, CDR1 is SGHTA and CDR2 is FQGNSA. The CDR3 spans 14 residues. CDR3 DNA sequence: TGTGCCAGCAGCTTAATCGGAATGAACACTGAAGCTTTCTTT. Translating it yields CASSLIGMNTEAFF.

V and J are TRBV5-6 and TRBJ2-3; 7 nucleotides agree with TRBD2. The CDR3 contains 15 residues. V gave up 1 base and J gave up 1 base; unmatched junction bases: 3. CDR1 is SGHDT, CDR2 YYEEEE, per germline. The CDR3 DNA reads TGTGCCAGCAGCTTGTTTGCGGGGGGCACAGATACGCAGTATTTT. It codes for CASSLFAGGTDTQYF.

The rearrangement links TRBV12-3 or TRBV12-4 to TRBJ2-7, with unresolved D. The CDR3 has 14 residues. V lost 3 bases and J 0 bases, leaving 9 bases between the germline ends. In nucleotides, the CDR3 is TGTGCCAGCAGTTTTCGGCGGACCTCCTACGAGCAGTACTTC. Translating it yields CASSFRRTSYEQYF.

V and J are TRBV20-1 and TRBJ1-4; 7 bases fit TRBD1. This CDR3 spans 16 amino acids. V lost 1 base, J lost 11 bases, and 16 bases stayed unmatched. Germline CDR1 and CDR2: DFQATT and SNEGSKA (reference sequence). As DNA, the CDR3 is TGCAGTGCTAGAGCCCGGGACAGCTTTAATGGTGGGAAACTGTTTTTT. Its protein product is CSARARDSFNGGKLFF.

The CDR3 nucleotides read TGTGCCAGCAGTTCCTTTACGAAGGGCACAGATACGCAGTATTTT. As protein: CASSSFTKGTDTQYF. The chain links TRBV6-6 to TRBJ2-3; D remains unclear. This CDR3 spans 15 amino acids. V was clipped by 4 bases and J by 1 base, with 12 bases between them. Germline-derived CDR1 and CDR2 are MNHNY and SVGAGI (reference sequence).

The J gene is TRBJ1-2, the V gene TRBV20-1, with TRBD1 as a possible D gene (6 bases). The CDR3 extends over 16 amino acids. The V end lost 5 bases, the J end lost 6 bases, and 25 bases lay between the germline ends. Germline V gene data show CDR1 as DFQATT and CDR2 as SNEGSKA (reference sequence). The CDR3 DNA is TGCAGTGCTGAGGGGGGTACAGTGAACCCCACCCATGGCTACACCTTC. Protein sequence: CSAEGGTVNPTHGYTF.